This T cell receptor (beta chain) was sequenced during a study of CXCR3-negative and CXCR3-positive naive CD8 T cells. The CDR3 has 13 amino acids. Per germline, CDR1 DFQATT and CDR2 SNEGSKA (reference sequence). Study-wide findings and caveats: Naive CXCR3-positive and CXCR3-negative cells shared similar TRBV-TRBJ usage, unlike memory cells. For CXCR3-positive naive cells, TRB CDR3s were more hydrophobic than those of CXCR3-negative naive cells.

In regard to this clonotype: Its antigen is currently unknown.

5' RACE with UMI labels generated the TRB cDNA libraries. TCRdb processed the 5' RACE reads again and assigns one entry to each CDR3 protein, with no DNA. The table lists over 95,000 distinct CDR3 sequences, with roughly 0.35% in the top ten. The specimen was naive CXCR3+ CD8+ T cells from blood. Subset described: CD45RO-CCR7+CD27+CD95- naive CD8+ T cells expressing CXCR3 (TNR3+). The chain joins TRBV20-1 to TRBJ2-7; absent DNA, TCRdb's TRBD1 call cannot be checked. The TCR comes from a human donor in good health. Some clones in this sample may be carry-over from other donors' samples. CDR3 region: CSARQGITYEQYF.